This is a list of T cell receptor beta chains from one sample in a study of cytomegalovirus exposure and HLA in healthy donors. Assay: immunoSEQ multiplex PCR; the TCRdb copy retains only in-frame clones and omits some. The sample has around 150,000 clones, about 75% seen once; the top ten hold around 8%. The specimen was PBMCs. The receptors were gathered from a woman between 35 and 50 years old in good health and CMV-seropositive. CDR3s include the opening cysteine and the closing phenylalanine or tryptophan. A D gene is named only where the DNA matches it firmly. Not all rows give a size; the values are once, few, many and, for expanded clones, a class.

CDR3 DNA	CDR3 protein	clone size	V gene	J gene	D gene
TGTGCCTGGAGTGTATCCGGGAGGCTGACCGGGGAGCTGTTTTTT	CAWSVSGRLTGELFF	.	TRBV30	TRBJ2-2	TRBD2
TGTGCCTCGACCCTTCCGGGGGGAGGAGAGACCCAGTACTTC	CASTLPGGGETQYF	.	TRBV5-4	TRBJ2-5	TRBD2
TGTGCCAGTGGGTCTCAGTCGGGAAAACTGTTTTTT	CASGSQSGKLFF	once	TRBV6-6	TRBJ1-4	.
TGTGCCTGGAGTATTGGACAGGGTAGAATGGGACGAAGCAATCAGCCCCAGCATTTT	CAWSIGQGRMGRSNQPQHF	.	TRBV30	TRBJ1-5	TRBD1
TGCGCCAGCAGCCTCCGGGACAGTAGCACAGATACGCAGTATTTT	CASSLRDSSTDTQYF	.	TRBV5-1	TRBJ2-3	TRBD1
TGTGCCAGCTCACCAATCCCCGGGTTCTATGGCTACACCTTC	CASSPIPGFYGYTF	.	TRBV18	TRBJ1-2	.
TGCGCCAGCAGCATCGGGAGGGCCCGAGAGACCCAGTACTTC	CASSIGRARETQYF	.	TRBV5-1	TRBJ2-5	TRBD2
TGTGCCACCAGTGGCACAGGGAACCACGAGCAGTACTTC	CATSGTGNHEQYF	.	TRBV10-3	TRBJ2-7	.
TGTGCCAGCGAAGACAGGAGCGACACTGAAGCTTTCTTT	CASEDRSDTEAFF	.	TRBV6-6	TRBJ1-1	.
TGTGCCAGCAGTGACGGACTAGCGGTACAAGAGACCCAGTACTTC	CASSDGLAVQETQYF	.	TRBV28	TRBJ2-5	TRBD2
TGTGCCAGCAGTGAAACCCGGTCCAATGAGCAGTTCTTC	CASSETRSNEQFF	.	TRBV6-1	TRBJ2-1	.
TGTGCCAGCAGCTCCCGGACTAGCGGGAGGGATACGCAGTATTTT	CASSSRTSGRDTQYF	.	TRBV11-2	TRBJ2-3	TRBD2
TGCGCCAGCAGCTTGGGGAACAGCGGGAGCATCAATGAGCAGTTCTTC	CASSLGNSGSINEQFF	.	TRBV5-1	TRBJ2-1	TRBD2
TGTGCCATCAGTGAGTCGGCAGACAATGAGCAGTTCTTC	CAISESADNEQFF	.	TRBV10-3	TRBJ2-1	.
TGTGCCAGCAGCCAGAGAATAATAGCGGGAGGGGGGTTGGACAATGAGCAGTTCTTC	CASSQRIIAGGGLDNEQFF	.	TRBV27	TRBJ2-1	TRBD2
TGTGCCAGCAGTGAGGATCGGCGGGATACGCAGTATTTT	CASSEDRRDTQYF	.	TRBV2	TRBJ2-3	.
TGTGCCAGTAGTATCTACCGGGACACCAAAGAGACCCAGTACTTC	CASSIYRDTKETQYF	once	TRBV19	TRBJ2-5	.
TGTGCCAGCAGCCCCGGGACTAGCGTGAGCACAGATACGCAGTATTTT	CASSPGTSVSTDTQYF	few	TRBV11-3	TRBJ2-3	TRBD2
TGTGCCACCACCAGGGACAGGGGGGCCAACGAGCAGTACTTC	CATTRDRGANEQYF	.	TRBV15	TRBJ2-7	TRBD1
TGTGCCAGCAGTAAGGGACAGGGGAACACTGAAGCTTTCTTT	CASSKGQGNTEAFF	.	TRBV6-1	TRBJ1-1	TRBD1
TGTGCCAGCAGCTCGCAGTTAGATACGCAGTATTTT	CASSSQLDTQYF	.	TRBV11-2	TRBJ2-3	.
TGTGCCAGTAGTATGGGGACAGTACTCTCTGGAAACACCATATATTTT	CASSMGTVLSGNTIYF	.	TRBV19	TRBJ1-3	TRBD1
TGTGCCAGCAGCTTGGAGACAGTTTACAATGAGCAGTTCTTC	CASSLETVYNEQFF	.	TRBV5-6	TRBJ2-1	.
TGTGCCAGTAGTATAGAAGCGCGGCTCCAGCAGTACTTC	CASSIEARLQQYF	few	TRBV19	TRBJ2-7	.
TGTGCCAGCAGTTTATCAGGGGCAGGGGCCAACGAGCAGTACTTC	CASSLSGAGANEQYF	.	TRBV28	TRBJ2-7	.
TGTGCCAGCAGAGACTCGGGACAGGGTAACGAGCAGTACTTC	CASRDSGQGNEQYF	few	TRBV4-2	TRBJ2-7	TRBD1
TGTGCCAGCAGGAGGGATAGCTCCTATAATTCACCCCTCCACTTT	CASRRDSSYNSPLHF	.	TRBV7-2	TRBJ1-6	.
TGCGCCAGCATCCGGACTAGCGGGGACACAGATACGCAGTATTTT	CASIRTSGDTDTQYF	once	TRBV5-1	TRBJ2-3	TRBD2
TGCGCCAGCAGCTTGGCCGGGAGTGTCTCTGGCTACACCTTC	CASSLAGSVSGYTF	once	TRBV5-1	TRBJ1-2	.
TGTGCCAGCAGTCCCCGACCTCGGGGTCAAAGTACGCAGTATTTT	CASSPRPRGQSTQYF	once	TRBV7-9	TRBJ2-3	.
TGCGCCAGCAGCCAATTTACCGGGACTAGCGGGTCCGAGGCCCATGAGCAGTTCTTC	CASSQFTGTSGSEAHEQFF	.	TRBV4-3	TRBJ2-1	TRBD2
TGCGCCAGCAGCTTACCCCCGGGACAGGCGGGCAATGAGCAGTTCTTC	CASSLPPGQAGNEQFF	.	TRBV5-1	TRBJ2-1	TRBD1
TGTGCCAGCAGCTTGATCTTGGGGGACAGGGTCCGGGTAGAGCAGTTCTTC	CASSLILGDRVRVEQFF	once	TRBV7-8	TRBJ2-1	TRBD1
TGTGCCAGCAGCCCATGGGACACAAGGGAGCAGTTCTTC	CASSPWDTREQFF	.	TRBV7-2	TRBJ2-1	.
TGTGCCAGCAGCTTAGGAAGCGGGAGGGGGACAGATACGCAGTATTTT	CASSLGSGRGTDTQYF	.	TRBV11-2	TRBJ2-3	TRBD2